This T cell receptor (beta chain) is from a study of shared clonotypes between healthy human individuals (dated by TCRdb to 2019 to 2021). Turning to the overall study: The cohort comprised a couple of women and three men aged 18 to 49 years. Per donor, three plates each were used for CD4 naive and CD4 memory, two for CD8 naive, and one for CD8 memory. To estimate repertoire size and how much clonotypes are shared between individuals, the study performed deep sequencing of blood TCR repertoires from a handful of healthy adults. Different laboratories and diverse techniques were used to prepare libraries and sequence TCR repertoires, to increase sequencing depth and limit assay-specific biases. Per donor, leukapheresis produced somewhere between about 0.8 and 9.5 billion PBMCs. What the research found in general, with its limitations: Because the study included a small number of donors, the genetic and exposure-history diversity represented was limited. Naive subsets generally had larger estimated clonotype richness than memory subsets. Higher generation probabilities were observed for clonotypes shared by all four sorted-subset donors than for non-shared clonotypes. When several donors were compared, the shared fraction of clonotypes was about 5.2% for naive CD4, approximately 3.3% for naive CD8, roughly 2.5% for memory CD4, and 0.35% to 0.4% for memory CD8. Sampling was limited to blood, and TCR repertoires in tissue likely differ from TCR repertoires in blood. Even with the large sequencing depth, rarefaction of the sorted-subset datasets indicated that sequencing was incomplete. Pairwise subsampling indicated that sequencing depth was expected to affect the degree of clonotype sharing among donors.

Details on this clone: The specificity of this receptor is unknown. No much larger clonotype is one base removed from it; base qualities were not supplied.

From the cysteine through the phenylalanine, the CDR3 covers 16 amino acids. Left in the record is the CDR3 DNA by itself, 48 bases read in frame from the first base. CDR1 and CDR2 are drawn from the germline V gene (reference sequence): SEHNR, FQNEAQ. Unmatched junction bases come to 4, with V trimmed by 1 base and J by 7 bases. The donors were healthy, HIV-negative adults who had no recently reported acute infections or vaccinations. All donors were Caucasian adults living in Nashville, Tennessee, USA. CD4+ T cells were enriched by magnetic negative selection, after which naive cells were positively selected on CD45RA and the negative fraction was taken as the memory subset. Blood was collected by leukapheresis, and PBMCs were isolated by Ficoll-Histopaque density gradient centrifugation and then cryopreserved in liquid nitrogen vapor phase. Analytical flow cytometry was used to check the purity and quantity of every magnetically sorted T cell population. Genomic DNA was isolated from each sorted fraction and quantified by UV absorbance on a Nanodrop 2000c.

TCR CDR3 regions were amplified from genomic DNA by multiplex PCR using the deep immunoSEQ assay. Genomic DNA extracted from each cell subset was distributed evenly over all wells of several immunoSEQ 96-well plates, and each plate served as one replicate. Each replicate PCR for sorted subsets received approximately 200 ng genomic DNA, equal to about 30,000 T cell genomes. The purified libraries were quantified using a Qubit 3.0 fluorometer, sized with a Bioanalyzer 2100, and then quantified again using the KAPA Library Quantification kit. Every immunoSEQ 96-well plate was sequenced on a separate single-read 150-cycle Illumina NextSeq 550 flow cell. Per the authors' processing: Because the immunoSEQ output included only junctional sequences and no quality scores, the filtering could not be the same as the filtering used for full-length reads. Sequences were annotated with PyIR, a Python wrapper for IgBLAST v1.9, using IMGT germline references to assign V/J genes and CDR3. Any read was removed if the V/J assignment was weak (E-value above 1e-6), the CDR3 was missing, or the read contained stop codons, out-of-frame junctions, or ambiguous translated residues. V3J clonotypes were defined as sequences sharing an identical inferred V gene, J gene, and CDR3 amino acid sequence. Percentage overlap between repertoires was computed as shared unique clonotypes divided by the size of the smaller repertoire. RTK rarefaction, the Chao1 estimator, and Recon v2.1 estimates of unobserved clonotypes were used to assess repertoire richness. OLGA was used to compute generation probabilities for all TCRbeta clonotypes that the gDNA method yielded from a handful of donors. Not all clones reach the TCRdb copy of this immuneACCESS table, which keeps in-frame sequences only. Checked studies attribute under half of the gap to unresolved V genes and leave the rest unexplained. V and J calls and clone size are given by that table; D and trimming were obtained from the DNA. This sample lists about 1 million clones; under 80% were detected once. The biggest ten clones account for roughly 1.5% of the sample.

The V and J segments used are TRBV7-9 and TRBJ2-2; 12 bases in the junction line up with TRBD2. The clonotype originates from a man younger than 35 in good health. The sample was memory CD4+ T cells sorted from blood. What the cell subset or site label conveys for this sample: CD45RA-negative fraction. Here is the DNA: TGTGCCAGCAGCTTAGAGCTGGGACTAGCGGGCGGGGAGCTGTTTTTT. This gives the protein CASSLELGLAGGELFF.